This record concerns one TCR beta chain sequence. This clonotype was recorded many times. This receptor's antigen is unknown. No qualities accompany the bases; no much larger clone lies one base away. V is cut back by 7 bases and J by 2 bases, with 9 bases in the junction unmatched. From a lookup of the germline V gene, CDR1 and CDR2 are MNHEY and SVGEGT. The CDR3 runs 15 amino acids, cysteine and phenylalanine included. The kept DNA is CDR3 alone, 45 bases in frame from the first base. This entry belongs to a study of T cells in Graves' hyperthyroidism and ophthalmopathy (dated by TCRdb to the late 2010s). With respect to the entire study: To identify TCR V-J signatures that set the groups apart, the researchers used a discovery cohort of approximately 98 patients, made up of under 45 with Graves' ophthalmopathy and 57 with stable Graves' hyperthyroidism. Whether ophthalmopathy could be predicted prospectively was tested in an independent validation cohort made up of under 20 hyperthyroidism patients plus 17 patients who later progressed to ophthalmopathy. The approximately 100 discovery patients were divided at random into training and test sets in a 7:3 ratio. In over five Graves' hyperthyroidism patients, the study also compared T-cell repertoires from thyroid tissue with T-cell repertoires from blood. Following sampling, methimazole starting at 30 mg daily was given to hyperthyroidism patients, and high-dose intravenous methylprednisolone was given to ophthalmopathy patients. The paper reports TCR Vbeta CDR3 sequencing of approximately 140 peripheral blood samples: approximately 43 ophthalmopathy, fewer than 85 hyperthyroidism and around 17 progressor patients.

Stable Graves' hyperthyroidism was defined as no progression to ophthalmopathy during 18 months of follow-up. The hyperthyroidism patients were between 18 and 65 years old and newly diagnosed, with a disease duration of less than 2 months. Exclusion was applied to patients with uncontrolled infections, other autoimmune diseases, pregnancy or lactation. Diagnoses relied on clinical symptoms, serum thyroxine and TRAb, thyroid ultrasound and orbital computed tomography. Trizol reagent was used to extract total RNA, and RNA quality was then checked on an Agilent 2100 Bioanalyzer. Study-level results and caveats: In cross-validation, a model built on a 13 V-J signature told ophthalmopathy apart from stable hyperthyroidism with 85% to 90% sensitivity and roughly 81% specificity, and in testing the same model reached 80%/75%. In validation, progression to ophthalmopathy was predicted by the model with 70% to 71% sensitivity and around 75% specificity, a median of about 6 months before onset. Sample size was not statistically predetermined, and investigators were not blinded to group allocation. Most expanded thyroid clonotypes (frequency above 0.001) were also detected in blood, a finding suggesting that blood repertoires may reflect thyroid immune responses.

Amplification of TCR beta CDR3 regions was carried out from RNA transcripts. The first round of RT-PCR for the TCR CDR3 was performed with the HTBI primer set and the Qiagen OneStep RT-PCR kit. A second multiplex PCR round built the libraries, followed by size selection and purification. The libraries were sequenced on an Illumina HiSeq2000 using paired-end 100 bp reads. Processing in the source paper ran as follows. SOAPnuke was used to process the raw data, throwing out any read that contained adapters or uncalled bases, had a mean Phred below 15, or lacked an exact constant-primer or identifier match. High-quality paired reads were merged with COPE v1.2.5, and unique nucleotide sequences were defined as clonotypes. Clonotypes were aligned to IMGT TRBV, TRBD and TRBJ reference segments using MiTCR v1.1. Analysis was restricted to V-J combinations with a frequency above 0.0001, which covered roughly 99% of repertoires. A TCS score was defined as the ratio of F50 (clonal expansion) to E x V (chaos), with BLOSUM62-based TCRdist applied between CDR3 peptides within each V-J. Welch's t-statistics and random forest reduced some 510 V-J features to 10 to 15, which were used in a naive Bayes classifier (R e1071). The similarity between thyroid and blood repertoires was quantified using the Morisita-Horn index. Starting from the raw public reads, TCRdb applied fastp trimming at Q25, assembled clones with MiXCR and retained in-frame beta chains. Duplicate CDR3 protein sequences are folded into a single record with the most common DNA and genes. The V and J calls, along with clone size, are taken from TCRdb and not from the paper's own processing. This sample gives roughly 570,000 distinct CDR3 sequences in total; about 43% of them show up just once. The ten biggest clones cover around 7.7% of the sample.

The sequence derives from a woman aged 18-29 years with Graves' hyperthyroidism. Sequences were obtained from peripheral blood or thyroid tissue (not recorded which). The rearranged segments are TRBV6-2 or TRBV6-3 and TRBJ2-5; 8 nucleotides in the junction match TRBD1. The CDR3 reads as follows: CASTNLGQGQETQYF. The nucleotide sequence reads TGTGCCAGCACCAACCTCGGACAGGGACAAGAGACCCAGTACTTC.